Detailed here is one TCR beta chain. Other DNA variants within this sample encode the same CDR3. Participants had their cohort set by participant-reported clinical history. Up to 2 weeks before entering the study, exposed participants had met a COVID-19 case. The ends were cut back, 0 bases at V and 1 base at J, with 6 bases in the middle. The germline CDR1 and CDR2 sequences are LGHDT and YNNKEL (reference sequence). The CDR3 extends over 14 amino acids. This specimen comes from a study of blood T cell repertoires in COVID-19. Study-wide background: Whether acute or convalescent, the COVID-19 samples came from the United States, Italy and Spain. PBMCs, B-cell-depleted T cells, or T cells were the source of the cDNA or gDNA that made up the material.

Method: immunoSEQ multiplex PCR; TCRdb's copy keeps in-frame clones and lacks some. Here the sample spans 270,000 or so clones, roughly 90% being singletons. The V gene is TRBV3-1 (or the pseudogene TRBV3-2), the J gene TRBJ1-1; D not resolved. This sequence was found in a man aged 35 to 55 who had been exposed to COVID-19. The sequencing input was PBMCs or T cells enriched from blood (not recorded which). CDR3 in amino acids: CASSQDPGNTEAFF. The DNA of the CDR3 is TGTGCCAGCAGCCAAGATCCCGGGAACACTGAAGCTTTCTTT.